These 14 T cell receptor beta chains originate from one sample sequenced in a study of regulatory T cells in long-lasting Graves disease. Sequencing libraries for TCR beta were prepared with iRepertoire HTBI primers and Arm-PCR of CDR3 regions. Via MiXCR, TCRdb re-called the multiplex PCR reads, giving one row per CDR3 protein. The sample holds about 470,000 distinct CDR3 sequences, 14% to 15% seen once. Stated time point: newly diagnosed GD, antithyroid drugs for less than 3 months. RNA isolated from PBMCs was used to make the TCR library. This sample also appeared in a second study, on T cells in Graves' hyperthyroidism and ophthalmopathy.

Sequenced material: peripheral blood mononuclear cells (PBMCs), taken at new diagnosis, from a patient treated with antithyroid drugs. The origin of the receptors is a young woman with Graves disease.

The J gene is TRBJ2-3, the V gene TRBV28; 11 bases fit TRBD2. This CDR3 has 16 amino acids. Germline V CDR1 and CDR2: MDHEN, SYDVKM. The J segment lost 2 bases and the V segment lost 5 bases, leaving 6 bases of the junction unmatched. CDR3 loop: CASSPTLAGDTDTQYF. The CDR3, as DNA: TGTGCCAGCAGTCCTACACTAGCGGGAGACACAGATACGCAGTATTTT.

The table lists this clonotype with many counts. This sequence joins TRBV28 and TRBJ1-3, with unresolved D. The CDR3 is made up of 14 amino acids. Trimming removed 6 bases from V and 7 bases from J, with 16 bases in between. Germline CDR1 and CDR2: MDHEN and SYDVKM. CDR3 amino acids: CASRTAGSSNTIYF. The CDR3 DNA follows: TGTGCCAGCAGGACCGCGGGGAGTTCGAACACCATATATTTT.

This sequence joins TRBV9 and TRBJ1-1, with a tentative D call TRBD1 (6 bases). CDR1 is SGDLS and CDR2 is YYNGEE in the germline V gene. V lost 0 bases, J lost 11 bases, and 11 bases lay in between. This CDR3 has 12 amino acids. The CDR3 sequence: CASSVDGGGAFF. In nucleotides, the CDR3 is TGTGCCAGCAGCGTAGATGGCGGGGGCGCTTTCTTT.

This clonotype has just a few counts. The chain links TRBV20-1 to TRBJ1-1, with TRBD1 matching 7 bases. Germline trimming cut 5 bases from V and 7 bases from J; bases unmatched to any gene: 16. The CDR3 runs to 15 residues. Germline loops: CDR1 DFQATT, CDR2 SNEGSKA (reference sequence). The DNA of the CDR3 is TGCAGTGCTCCCGGGTGGAGACAGGGACTTAATGAAGCTTTCTTT. Translation gives CSAPGWRQGLNEAFF.

The J gene is TRBJ1-1, the V gene TRBV27; TRBD1 is a possible D gene (5 bases). The CDR3 covers 16 residues. Looked up from germline, CDR1 is MNHEY and CDR2 is SMNVEV (reference sequence). V was cut by 2 bases and J by 1 base, with 14 bases left in between. The CDR3 DNA reads TGTGCCAGCAGTTTACAGGGACTCCGGGGGAACACTGAAGCTTTCTTT. It encodes CASSLQGLRGNTEAFF.

This clonotype was observed many times. The genes are TRBV20-1 and TRBJ1-1; D gene unclear. The V and J ends lost 0 bases and 2 bases respectively, with 10 bases between them. CDR3 size: 14 residues. Per the germline V gene, CDR1 is DFQATT and CDR2 is SNEGSKA (reference sequence). CDR3 sequence (DNA): TGCAGTGCTAGAGACAGAGGGAGAAACACTGAAGCTTTCTTT. Amino acid sequence: CSARDRGRNTEAFF.

This clonotype was detected many times. The chain joins TRBV7-6 to TRBJ2-3, with 7 bases identical to TRBD2. Trimming took 0 bases from V and 4 from J; bases not matched to a gene: 1. There are 14 residues in the CDR3. Germline lookup yields CDR1 SGHVS and CDR2 FNYEAQ. The CDR3 reads CASSLAGGADTQYF. CDR3 DNA: TGTGCCAGCAGCTTAGCGGGAGGGGCAGATACGCAGTATTTT.

The chain combines TRBV25-1 with TRBJ1-1, with a tentative D call TRBD1 (6 bases). The CDR3 contains 16 residues. Germline V lookup: CDR1 MGHDK, CDR2 SYGVNS. Trimming cost V 2 bases and J 2 bases, with 15 bases left between them. CDR3 sequence reads: CASSEPREGGNTEAFF. CDR3 sequence (DNA): TGTGCCAGCAGTGAACCCCGAGAGGGGGGTAACACTGAAGCTTTCTTT. Supplemented by reference TRBV25-1 and TRBJ1-1, the full variable domain reads EADIYQTPRYLVIGTGKKITLECSQTMGHDKMYWYQQDPGMELHLIHYSYGVNSTEKGDLSSESTVSRIRTEHFPLTLESARPSHTSQYLCASSEPREGGNTEAFFGQGTRLTVV.

This sequence joins TRBV6-2 or TRBV6-3 and TRBJ2-5; 11 nucleotides line up with TRBD2. V lost 2 bases and J lost 1; bases outside the gene matches: 9. This CDR3 is built from 18 residues. CDR1 is MNHEY and CDR2 is SVGEGT in the germline V gene. CDR3 nucleotide sequence: TGTGCCAGCAGTTACGTGTTGTCTAGCGGGAGGTCCCAAGAGACCCAGTACTTC. Translating it yields CASSYVLSSGRSQETQYF.

In its sample, this clonotype was seen many times. The chain links TRBV5-6 to TRBJ2-2, with D possibly called TRBD1 or TRBD2 (5 bases each). Trimming took 3 bases from V and 4 from J, leaving 16 bases between them. Germline lookup yields CDR1 SGHDT and CDR2 YYEEEE. The CDR3 consists of 16 residues. CDR3 residues: CASSWGTESSTGELFF. The CDR3 nucleotides are TGTGCCAGCAGCTGGGGGACGGAGTCGAGCACCGGGGAGCTGTTTTTT.

There are many counts of this clonotype. DNA for the CDR3: TGTGCCAGCAGCCAAGTACAGACAGGGGGAAACATTCAGTACTTC. The encoded protein is CASSQVQTGGNIQYF. V gene TRBV3-1 combines with J gene TRBJ2-4, with 9 bases aligning to TRBD1. The CDR3 has 15 residues. CDR1 and CDR2 from the germline V gene are LGHDT and YNNKEL (reference sequence). J lost 6 bases, V lost 1 base, and 4 bases had no gene match.

This chain connects TRBV20-1 to TRBJ2-7, with 11 nucleotides matching TRBD2. Per germline, CDR1 DFQATT and CDR2 SNEGSKA (reference sequence). The length of the CDR3 is 14 residues. The V gene end was trimmed by 4 bases and the J gene end by 2 bases; junction bases not matched to a gene: 4. This chain's CDR3 is CSAIFSGRAYEQYF. CDR3 coding DNA: TGCAGTGCTATTTTTAGCGGGAGGGCCTACGAGCAGTACTTC.

The chain employs TRBV14 and TRBJ1-1; a weak D match, TRBD1 (6 bases). The CDR3 is made up of 13 amino acids. V was shortened by 4 bases and J by 2 bases, with 8 bases between the two germline ends. CDR1 is SGHDN and CDR2 is FVKESK in the germline V gene. CDR3 bases: TGTGCCAGCAGCCGACAGGTAAACACTGAAGCTTTCTTT. Translated: CASSRQVNTEAFF.

This clonotype was counted only a few times. V is TRBV29-1 and J is TRBJ1-2, with 8 bases fitting TRBD1. The germline CDR1 and CDR2 sequences are SQVTM and ANQGSEA. The CDR3 runs to 14 residues. V lost 7 bases to trimming and J lost 4 bases; unmatched junction nucleotides: 11. CDR3 bases: TGCAGCGCCGAGGACAGGGCAACCGTCTATGGCTACACCTTC. Its translation: CSAEDRATVYGYTF.